This TCR beta chain was documented in a study of molecular identifiers for immune sequencing clone quantification. Looking at the study overall: For replicates, RNA isolated from 20,000 or 100,000 naive CD8 cells was divided into five portions, of which four were sequenced. Study results and limitations: Clonotypes surpassing 20 RNA copies contained over 98% of effector molecules, versus under 1% in naive cells.

In its sample, this clonotype was seen a few times. Its antigen is not identified. A CD8+CD4-CCR7+CD45RA+ gate was used to sort naive CD8 T cells. The trim removed 5 bases at V and 0 bases at J, leaving 10 bases unmatched. CDR3 length: 16 residues. Germline CDR1 SGHTA, CDR2 FQGNSA. MiXCR was run by TCRdb on the PCR reads, yielding one entry per CDR3 protein. This sample yields 490,000 or so distinct CDR3 sequences, of which approximately 25% are seen a single time; roughly 0.77% belongs to the top ten. The sequencing input was naive CD8+ T cells from blood, with Jurkat cell RNA spiked in. Specified subset: FACS-sorted CD8+CD4-CCR7+CD45RA+ naive T cells. The clonotype was recovered from a human donor in good health. Some libraries in this study had Jurkat cell RNA spiked in. The V call is TRBV7-2, the J call TRBJ2-7; 7 positions agree with TRBD1. CDR3 DNA: TGTGCCAGCAGCCACACCGAACAGGGGAGCTCCTACGAGCAGTACTTC. Protein: CASSHTEQGSSYEQYF.